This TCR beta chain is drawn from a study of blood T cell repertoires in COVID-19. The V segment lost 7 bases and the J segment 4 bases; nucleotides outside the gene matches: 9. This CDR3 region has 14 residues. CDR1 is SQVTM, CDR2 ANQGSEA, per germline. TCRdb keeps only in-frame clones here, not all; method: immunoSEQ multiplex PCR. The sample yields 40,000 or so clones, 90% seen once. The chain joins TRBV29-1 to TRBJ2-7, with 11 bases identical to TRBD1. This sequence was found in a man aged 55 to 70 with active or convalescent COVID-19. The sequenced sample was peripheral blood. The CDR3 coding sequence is TGCAGCGCCCGTGGGACAGGGGGTTTGTACGAGCAGTACTTC. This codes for CSARGTGGLYEQYF.